A selection of T cell receptor beta chains follows, all from one sample in a study of blood T cell repertoires in COVID-19. TCRdb's table, derived via immunoSEQ multiplex PCR, lists solely in-frame clones and lacks some. The sample includes tens of thousands of clones, about 82% seen only once; the top ten take under 2%. The sample consisted of peripheral blood. The receptors derive from a woman in her sixties or seventies with acute or convalescent COVID-19. The CDR3 runs from the conserved cysteine through the conserved F or W. Fields, in order: clone size, D gene, J gene, V gene, CDR3 protein, CDR3 DNA. The D gene is left open where the match is weak. Only some rows state a clone size, as once, few, many or a class for expanded clones.

>.|.|TRBJ1-2|TRBV11-1
CASSEEAGDYGYTF
TGTGCCAGCAGCGAGGAAGCAGGGGACTATGGCTACACCTTC
>.|TRBD2|TRBJ2-1|TRBV7-2
CASSPWRGSSYNEQFF
TGTGCCAGCAGTCCTTGGCGGGGGAGCTCCTACAATGAGCAGTTCTTC
>.|.|TRBJ1-2|TRBV28
CASNTPTNYGYTF
TGTGCCAGCAACACACCCACTAACTATGGCTACACCTTC
>.|TRBD1|TRBJ1-5|TRBV19
CASRDREGVSQPQHF
TGTGCCAGCCGGGACAGGGAGGGAGTTAGCCAGCCCCAGCATTTT
>.|.|TRBJ1-6|TRBV2
CASSARRGAGNSPLHF
TGTGCCAGCAGCGCTAGACGGGGGGCGGGTAATTCACCCCTCCACTTT
>.|.|TRBJ2-7|TRBV27
CASSASGFTGMEQYF
TGTGCCAGCAGTGCATCCGGTTTCACCGGGATGGAGCAGTACTTC
>.|.|TRBJ1-1|TRBV6-1
CASSGKMNTEAFF
TGTGCCAGCAGCGGGAAAATGAACACTGAAGCTTTCTTT
>.|.|TRBJ1-2|TRBV7-2
CASSFDGQIASGYTF
TGTGCCAGCAGCTTCGATGGACAGATAGCAAGTGGCTACACCTTC
>.|TRBD1|TRBJ1-1|TRBV19
CASTEGQGNTEAFF
TGTGCCAGTACCGAGGGACAGGGTAACACTGAAGCTTTCTTT
>.|TRBD1|TRBJ1-5|TRBV27
CASKIRTGLSQPQHF
TGTGCCAGCAAAATCCGGACAGGGCTTAGTCAGCCCCAGCATTTT
>.|TRBD2|TRBJ2-2|TRBV7-2
CASHPASGGAGELFF
TGTGCCAGCCATCCGGCTAGCGGGGGGGCCGGGGAGCTGTTTTTT
>few|.|TRBJ1-2|TRBV29-1
CSVDSGYDYGYTF
TGCAGCGTTGATTCGGGGTACGACTATGGCTACACCTTC
>few|.|TRBJ2-1|TRBV21-1
CASSKAVSGSSYNEQFF
TGTGCCAGCAGCAAAGCGGTAAGCGGGAGCTCCTACAATGAGCAGTTCTTC
>.|.|TRBJ1-2|TRBV7-9
CASSLPPGLGGYTF
TGTGCCAGCAGCCTCCCTCCGGGGTTGGGGGGCTACACCTTC
>.|.|TRBJ1-5|TRBV19
CASKRGTDSNQPQHF
TGTGCCAGTAAAAGAGGAACTGATAGCAATCAGCCCCAGCATTTT
>.|TRBD1|TRBJ2-7|TRBV18
CASSPRDRAYEQYF
TGTGCCAGCTCACCCCGGGACAGAGCCTACGAGCAGTACTTC
>.|TRBD1|TRBJ1-1|TRBV5-1
CASSLAGTGVRSAEAFF
TGCGCCAGCAGCTTGGCCGGGACAGGGGTAAGGTCTGCTGAAGCTTTCTTT
>.|.|TRBJ1-1|TRBV10-3
CAISESSGRGNTEAFF
TGTGCCATCAGTGAGTCTTCTGGCAGGGGTAACACTGAAGCTTTCTTT
>.|.|TRBJ2-5|TRBV5-4
CASSLVMSPETQYF
TGTGCCAGCAGCTTGGTCATGTCCCCAGAGACCCAGTACTTC
>.|.|TRBJ1-1|TRBV19
CASSFQGQVNTEAFF
TGTGCCAGTAGTTTTCAGGGACAAGTGAACACTGAAGCTTTCTTT
>.|TRBD1|TRBJ2-3|TRBV14
CASTPMSFRTGNWPDTQYF
TGTGCCAGCACTCCGATGAGTTTCCGGACAGGGAATTGGCCAGATACGCAGTATTTT
>.|.|TRBJ1-1|TRBV7-2
CASSLYGPRGTEAFF
TGTGCCAGCAGCTTATATGGCCCCCGGGGCACTGAAGCTTTCTTT